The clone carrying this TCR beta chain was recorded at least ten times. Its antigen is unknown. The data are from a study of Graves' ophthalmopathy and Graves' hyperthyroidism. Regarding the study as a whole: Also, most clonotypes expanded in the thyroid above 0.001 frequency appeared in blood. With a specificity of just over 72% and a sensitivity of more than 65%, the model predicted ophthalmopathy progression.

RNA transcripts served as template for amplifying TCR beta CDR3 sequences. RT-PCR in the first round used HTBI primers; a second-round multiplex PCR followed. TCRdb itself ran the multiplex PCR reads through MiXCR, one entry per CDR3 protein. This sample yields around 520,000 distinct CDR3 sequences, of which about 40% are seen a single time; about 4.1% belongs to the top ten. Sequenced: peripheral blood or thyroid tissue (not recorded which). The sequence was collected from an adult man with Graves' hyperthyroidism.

The CDR3 loop is CASNPGRTDTQYF. CDR3 sequence (DNA): TGCGCCAGCAACCCAGGACGCACAGATACGCAGTATTTT. The V and J genes are TRBV5-1 and TRBJ2-3; D is ambiguous. In germline, CDR1 is SGHRS, CDR2 YFSETQ. The CDR3 is 13 residues long. V gave up 6 bases and J gave up 1 base, with 9 bases separating them.